These 11 T cell receptor beta chains were sequenced from one sample in a study of blood T cell repertoires in COVID-19. Measured with immunoSEQ multiplex PCR; TCRdb has only the in-frame clones, and not every one. The sample records about 54,000 clones, over 75% being singletons. The sample taken for sequencing was peripheral blood. These receptors were collected from a human donor in a cohort sampled during active COVID-19.

V gene TRBV11-2 combines with J gene TRBJ2-5; TRBD2 matches at 9 bases. With V trimmed by 2 bases and J by 4 bases, 8 bases remained unmatched. Per germline, CDR1 SGHAT and CDR2 FQNNGV. The CDR3 is made up of 16 amino acids. The CDR3 sequence: CASSLNWRGGGETQYF. The CDR3 bases are TGTGCCAGCAGCTTAAATTGGCGGGGGGGCGGAGAGACCCAGTACTTC.

V gene TRBV2 combines with J gene TRBJ2-7; tentative D call: TRBD2 (5 bases). Germline lookup yields CDR1 SNHLY and CDR2 FYNNEI. Trimming removed 5 bases from V and 5 bases from J, with 10 bases in between. The CDR3 contains 12 residues. The CDR3 sequence: CASSTTRNEQYF. As DNA, the CDR3 is TGTGCCAGCAGTACAACTAGAAACGAGCAGTACTTC.

DNA for the CDR3: TGTGCCAGCAGTTACGGGGGGAAAGGGGAGACTGAAGCTTTCTTT. Encoded protein: CASSYGGKGETEAFF. The chain recombines TRBV6-5 with TRBJ1-1, with D perhaps matching TRBD1 (5 bases). Germline values: CDR1 MNHEY, CDR2 SVGAGI. Trimming left V 2 bases short and J 5 bases short, with 15 bases between. The CDR3 has 15 amino acids.

This rearrangement joins TRBV6-6 to TRBJ1-1; D might be TRBD1 (5 bases). This CDR3 is built from 12 residues. With 5 bases removed from V and 5 bases from J, the gap between germline ends came to 9 bases. Per germline, CDR1 MNHNY and CDR2 SVGAGI (reference sequence). CDR3 coding DNA: TGTGCCAGCAGTAAGGGGCGGACTGAAGCTTTCTTT. Its protein product is CASSKGRTEAFF.

The rearrangement links TRBV19 to TRBJ1-2, with 9 bases identical to TRBD1. J gave up 2 bases and V 5 bases, and 3 bases lay outside the gene matches. This CDR3 comprises 14 residues. Germline-derived CDR1 and CDR2 are LNHDA and SQIVND (reference sequence). The DNA for the CDR3 is TGTGCCAGTAGTTGGGGGACAGGGAACTATGGCTACACCTTC. Its translation: CASSWGTGNYGYTF.

The chain recombines TRBV18 with TRBJ2-4; weak D call: TRBD2 (5 bases). Germline CDR1 reads KGHSH; CDR2 reads LQKENI. The CDR3 covers 17 residues. Trimming took off 1 base at V and 1 base at J, with 14 bases between the two ends. CDR3 bases: TGTGCCAGCTCACCACTGACGGGAAGAGGGGCCAAAAACATTCAGTACTTC. Translating gives CASSPLTGRGAKNIQYF.

This sequence joins TRBV27 and TRBJ2-7; 7 bases agree with TRBD1. The V and J ends lost 1 base and 2 bases, in that order; junction bases with no gene match: 2. CDR1 and CDR2 (germline): MNHEY, SMNVEV (reference sequence). This CDR3 comprises 14 residues. In nucleotides, the CDR3 is TGTGCCAGCAGTTTATTAGGACAGGCCTACGAGCAGTACTTC. It is translated as CASSLLGQAYEQYF.

The rearrangement joins TRBV12-5 to TRBJ2-3; no definite D call. V lost 0 bases to trimming and J lost 0 bases, with 7 bases between them. Germline values: CDR1 LGHNT, CDR2 FRNRAP. CDR3 length: 15 amino acids. CDR3 amino acids: CASGLVRGSTDTQYF. As DNA, the CDR3 is TGTGCTAGTGGTTTGGTGCGCGGAAGCACAGATACGCAGTATTTT.

The V gene is TRBV29-1, the J gene TRBJ2-3; 8 positions match TRBD1. The CDR3 runs to 13 residues. Per the germline V gene, CDR1 is SQVTM and CDR2 is ANQGSEA. Trimming took 8 bases from V and 5 from J; bases not matched to a gene: 9. Written as DNA, the CDR3 is TGCAGCACTGCGGACAGGGAAAGAGATACGCAGTATTTT. It codes for CSTADRERDTQYF.

The rearrangement joins TRBV6-6 to TRBJ2-5, with a possible D match to TRBD1 (5 bases). Germline values: CDR1 MNHNY, CDR2 SVGAGI (reference sequence). V dropped 0 bases and J dropped 5 bases, with 10 bases sitting between them. The CDR3 length is 14 residues. The CDR3 DNA reads as TGTGCCAGCAGTTACTCGGGCAGGGTTGAGACCCAGTACTTC. The encoded protein is CASSYSGRVETQYF.

V and J are TRBV7-9 and TRBJ2-1; 7 nucleotides align to TRBD2. The CDR3 contains 16 residues. The J segment lost 8 bases and the V segment lost 0 bases, leaving 10 bases of the junction unmatched. Germline CDR1 is SEHNR and CDR2 is FQNEAQ (reference sequence). In DNA, the CDR3 is TGTGCCAGCAGCTTAGCGAGTGGCGGGAGTGGAGATGAGCAGTTCTTC. Its protein product is CASSLASGGSGDEQFF.